A single sample is the source of the 24 T cell receptor beta chains below, sequenced in a study of T cell responses to AZD1222 COVID-19 vaccine. Repertoires were generated with immunoSEQ multiplex PCR, while TCRdb's copy carries only in-frame clones and drops some. The data hold about 120,000 clones, with approximately 90% observed a single time. Specimen: peripheral blood, collected on day 0 of AZD1222 vaccination. These receptor sequences come from an adult in good health.

This rearrangement joins TRBV7-9 to TRBJ2-1; 9 bases align to TRBD1. Germline trimming cut 3 bases from V and 5 bases from J; bases unmatched to any gene: 8. CDR3 length: 16 residues. Per the germline V gene, CDR1 is SEHNR and CDR2 is FQNEAQ (reference sequence). The DNA for the CDR3 is TGTGCCAGCAGCTTCGAAGTGGGACAGGGCGACAATGAGCAGTTCTTC. Protein sequence: CASSFEVGQGDNEQFF.

The sample holds one count of this clone. The genes are TRBV3-1 (or the pseudogene TRBV3-2) and TRBJ1-2; D gene uncertain. The V gene lost 3 bases and the J gene lost 5 bases, with 13 bases spanning the gap. Germline V gene lookup returns CDR1 LGHDT and CDR2 YNNKEL (reference sequence). CDR3 length equals 14 residues. CDR3 coding DNA: TGTGCCAGCAGCCAGGGCCCCTCCGGGTATGGCTACACCTTC. This codes for CASSQGPSGYGYTF.

The J gene is TRBJ1-5, the V gene TRBV30; D possibly corresponds to TRBD1 (5 bases). Germline V gene data show CDR1 as GTSNPN and CDR2 as SVGIG (reference sequence). V was shortened by 2 bases and J by 6 bases, with 11 bases between the two germline ends. The CDR3 sequence is 13 residues long. The CDR3 nucleotides read TGTGCCTGGAGTAAATTGGGGGGTCAGCCCCAGCATTTT. The encoded protein is CAWSKLGGQPQHF.

The chain couples TRBV19 to TRBJ2-7; D not resolved. CDR3 length equals 14 residues. V was pared by 0 bases and J by 1 base, with 7 bases between. Per the germline V gene, CDR1 is LNHDA and CDR2 is SQIVND (reference sequence). CDR3 nucleotide sequence: TGTGCCAGTAGTATAGATTCGGCGTCCTACGAGCAGTACTTC. Translated, it gives CASSIDSASYEQYF.

This chain connects TRBV9 to TRBJ2-3; the D call may be TRBD1 or TRBD2 (5 bases each). The V gene lost 0 bases and the J gene lost 1 base, with 15 bases spanning the gap. CDR1 is SGDLS, CDR2 YYNGEE, per germline. The CDR3 consists of 17 residues. CDR3 residues: CASSVESGTVRTDTQYF. Here the CDR3 DNA reads TGTGCCAGCAGCGTAGAATCAGGGACGGTTCGCACAGATACGCAGTATTTT.

This chain joins TRBV28 and TRBJ1-3; perhaps TRBD1 as D (5 bases). The germline CDR1 and CDR2 sequences are MDHEN and SYDVKM. Trimming stripped 10 bases from V and 3 bases from J, with 16 bases between. The CDR3 is 14 residues long. The CDR3: CATTGGFGGNTIYF. The CDR3 DNA is TGTGCCACCACCGGGGGTTTTGGTGGAAACACCATATATTTT.

This clone was observed once. The chain has TRBV7-2 and TRBJ1-5; D remains unclear. Germline V CDR1 and CDR2: SGHTA, FQGNSA. Trimming took 6 bases from V and 0 from J, leaving 6 bases between them. The CDR3 is 13 residues long. CDR3 loop: CASRGDSNQPQHF. The CDR3 nucleotides read TGTGCCAGCAGGGGTGATAGCAATCAGCCCCAGCATTTT.

The V and J genes are TRBV6-2 or TRBV6-3 and TRBJ1-1, with D uncertain. The CDR3 loop spans 12 amino acids. With 0 bases removed from V and 10 bases from J, the gap between germline ends came to 9 bases. Germline loops: CDR1 MNHEY, CDR2 SVGEGT. CDR3 protein: CASSYSPVGAFF. The CDR3 DNA is TGTGCCAGCAGTTACTCCCCGGTGGGAGCTTTCTTT.

The chain carries TRBV30 and TRBJ1-2; 7 nucleotides line up with TRBD1. The CDR3 is 13 residues long. With 0 bases clipped from V and 3 bases from J, the junction kept 1 base outside the gene matches. Germline CDR1 GTSNPN, CDR2 SVGIG (reference sequence). The CDR3 reads CAWSVGQDYGYTF. The CDR3 DNA reads as TGTGCCTGGAGTGTCGGACAGGACTATGGCTACACCTTC.

The J gene is TRBJ1-1, the V gene TRBV5-1; TRBD1 matches 9 bases. There are 16 residues in the CDR3. The V segment lost 3 bases and the J segment 1 base; nucleotides outside the gene matches: 7. The germline V gene has CDR1 SGHRS and CDR2 YFSETQ. The CDR3, as DNA: TGCGCCAGCAGCTCCCAGGGGGGACAGGGGAACACTGAAGCTTTCTTT. It translates to CASSSQGGQGNTEAFF.

The chain carries TRBV19 and TRBJ1-2; 7 nucleotides agree with TRBD1. This CDR3 has 14 residues. The germline gives CDR1 LNHDA, CDR2 SQIVND (reference sequence). V lost 5 bases and J lost 2; bases outside the gene matches: 5. CDR3 bases: TGTGCCAGTAGTGCCTGGGACAGCAACTATGGCTACACCTTC. The encoded protein is CASSAWDSNYGYTF.

The chain carries TRBV7-9 and TRBJ1-5; no reliable D call. Germline V lookup: CDR1 SEHNR, CDR2 FQNEAQ (reference sequence). The CDR3 is 12 residues long. V dropped 3 bases and J dropped 8 bases, with 8 bases sitting between them. CDR3 region: CASSFYPEPQHF. For the CDR3, the DNA is TGTGCCAGCAGCTTTTACCCAGAGCCCCAGCATTTT. The whole variable domain, filled in from reference TRBV7-9 and TRBJ1-5, reads DTGVSQNPRHKITKRGQNVTFRCDPISEHNRLYWYRQTLGQGPEFLTYFQNEAQLEKSRLLSDRFSAERPKGSFSTLEIQRTEQGDSAMYLCASSFYPEPQHFGDGTRLSIL.

This chain connects TRBV6-4 to TRBJ2-1, with a weak D call TRBD1 (5 bases). Germline V gene lookup returns CDR1 MRHNA and CDR2 SNTAGT. The CDR3 consists of 15 residues. Trimming removed 2 bases at V and 3 bases at J, with 11 bases between. CDR3 sequence (DNA): TGTGCCAGCAGTGACGCAATAGGGGTCTACAATGAGCAGTTCTTC. Amino acid sequence: CASSDAIGVYNEQFF.

This chain connects TRBV19 to TRBJ2-2, with TRBD1 matching 7 bases. V was pared by 6 bases and J by 4 bases, with 5 bases of the junction left unmatched. Germline-derived CDR1 and CDR2 are LNHDA and SQIVND (reference sequence). The CDR3 runs 14 residues. The CDR3 spells CASSSQGLTGELFF. In DNA, the CDR3 is TGTGCCAGTAGCTCACAGGGGCTCACCGGGGAGCTGTTTTTT.

V and J are TRBV5-1 and TRBJ2-1, with D possibly matching TRBD1 (6 bases). Germline V CDR1 and CDR2: SGHRS, YFSETQ. The CDR3 has 15 amino acids. V lost 1 base and J lost 10, with 18 bases in between. CDR3 protein: CASSLRSQGGREQFF. As DNA, the CDR3 is TGCGCCAGCAGCTTGCGGTCACAGGGCGGCCGGGAGCAGTTCTTC.

CDR3 residues: CASSLGLAGFGDEQFF. Written as DNA, the CDR3 is TGTGCCAGCAGCCTGGGACTAGCGGGGTTCGGTGATGAGCAGTTCTTC. This chain connects TRBV7-9 to TRBJ2-1; TRBD2 matches at 13 bases. With 5 bases clipped from V and 8 bases from J, the junction kept 9 bases outside the gene matches. Germline V CDR1 and CDR2: SEHNR, FQNEAQ (reference sequence). This CDR3 region has 16 residues.

The V and J genes are TRBV19 and TRBJ2-3; 10 nucleotides agree with TRBD2. Germline trimming cut 4 bases from V and 4 bases from J; bases unmatched to any gene: 2. Germline-derived CDR1 and CDR2 are LNHDA and SQIVND (reference sequence). The CDR3 runs 14 residues. CDR3 nucleotides: TGTGCCAGTAGTAGGGGACTAGCGTCAGATACGCAGTATTTT. Translation gives CASSRGLASDTQYF.

CDR3 coding DNA: TGTGCCAGTAGTCAAACAGGGGTCGAGGGGTATGGCTACACCTTC. It specifies CASSQTGVEGYGYTF. J is TRBJ1-2 and V is TRBV19; 7 nucleotides agree with TRBD1. The CDR3 has 15 amino acids. Germline lookup yields CDR1 LNHDA and CDR2 SQIVND (reference sequence). Unmatched junction bases numbered 11, after V lost 5 bases and J lost 5 bases.

The chain links TRBV6-4 to TRBJ2-2; TRBD2 might be the D (6 bases). The germline V gene encodes CDR1 MRHNA and CDR2 SNTAGT. The CDR3 contains 14 residues. The ends were cut back, 3 bases at V and 5 bases at J, with 10 bases in the middle. The DNA for the CDR3 is TGTGCCAGCAGTGAAAGCGGGTTGACCGGGGAGCTGTTTTTT. It codes for CASSESGLTGELFF.

The rearrangement uses TRBV27 and TRBJ1-1; 9 positions match TRBD1. CDR1 and CDR2 from the germline V gene are MNHEY and SMNVEV (reference sequence). There are 16 residues in the CDR3. J was trimmed by 0 bases and V by 4 bases; bases with no gene match: 6. CDR3 DNA sequence: TGTGCCAGCAGTTCACAGGGGGCCCGAGTGAACACTGAAGCTTTCTTT. Amino acid sequence: CASSSQGARVNTEAFF.

The chain uses TRBV10-1 and TRBJ2-1; a weak D match, TRBD2 (7 bases). There are 15 residues in the CDR3. Trimming removed 3 bases from V and 0 bases from J, with 9 bases in between. The germline V gene has CDR1 WNHNN and CDR2 SYGVQD (reference sequence). CDR3 nucleotides: TGCGCCAGCAGTGAAGGGGGGGGCTCCTACAATGAGCAGTTCTTC. Translated: CASSEGGGSYNEQFF.

A few counts support this clone. The chain combines TRBV5-6 with TRBJ2-1; D uncertain. The CDR3 length is 14 residues. Germline assignment: CDR1 SGHDT and CDR2 YYEEEE. The germline V and J ends were trimmed by 4 bases and 2 bases, with 10 bases remaining between them. The CDR3, as DNA: TGTGCCAGCAGCCCCCCTGTCACCTACAATGAGCAGTTCTTC. Protein: CASSPPVTYNEQFF.

This chain uses TRBV5-4 with TRBJ2-2; D unresolved. The CDR3 length is 14 residues. Trimming shortened V by 4 bases and J by 3 bases, and 10 bases separated the two germline ends. Germline loops: CDR1 SGHNT, CDR2 YYREEE (reference sequence). The CDR3 sequence is CASSTLQDTGELFF. The CDR3 DNA reads TGTGCCAGCAGCACCCTACAAGACACCGGGGAGCTGTTTTTT.

This chain uses TRBV10-3 with TRBJ1-1; D call uncertain. CDR3 length: 16 residues. V was clipped by 3 bases and J by 2 bases, with 16 bases between them. The V gene's germline CDR1 is ENHRY and CDR2 SYGVKD. The CDR3 DNA is TGTGCCATCAGTGACGAAAGGGCTCCGCAAAACACTGAAGCTTTCTTT. It specifies CAISDERAPQNTEAFF.